Here is one T cell receptor (beta chain) with its context. Its antigen remains unidentified. The data stem from a study of CD8+ T cells in alopecia areata. Sequencing used cDNA as its template, made by extracting RNA and reverse transcribing it. Only in-frame clones appear in the TCRdb table, and some are missing; sequencing was by immunoSEQ multiplex PCR. The data contain 130,000 to 150,000 clones, less than 75% of them singletons. From PBMCs, CD4+ and CD8+ T cells were sorted. Regarding the study as a whole: Sequence data from scalp samples additionally include resident alphabeta T cells of normal skin. Researchers reported that TCR sharing among patients proved less clear than in mice, possibly HLA-linked. Lesional scalp, especially alopecia totalis/universalis, showed higher clonality than normal scalp.

Trimming shortened V by 6 bases and J by 6 bases, and 21 bases separated the two germline ends. The germline V gene encodes CDR1 SEHNR and CDR2 FQNEAQ (reference sequence). The CDR3 contains 16 residues. The genes are TRBV7-9 and TRBJ2-1; tentatively, D is TRBD2 (6 bases). The TCR comes from a human donor in good health. Sequencing was performed on CD8+ T cells sorted from blood. CDR3 amino acids: CASSLYGEAPGNEQFF. The CDR3, as DNA: TGTGCCAGCAGTCTCTACGGGGAGGCTCCGGGCAATGAGCAGTTCTTC.